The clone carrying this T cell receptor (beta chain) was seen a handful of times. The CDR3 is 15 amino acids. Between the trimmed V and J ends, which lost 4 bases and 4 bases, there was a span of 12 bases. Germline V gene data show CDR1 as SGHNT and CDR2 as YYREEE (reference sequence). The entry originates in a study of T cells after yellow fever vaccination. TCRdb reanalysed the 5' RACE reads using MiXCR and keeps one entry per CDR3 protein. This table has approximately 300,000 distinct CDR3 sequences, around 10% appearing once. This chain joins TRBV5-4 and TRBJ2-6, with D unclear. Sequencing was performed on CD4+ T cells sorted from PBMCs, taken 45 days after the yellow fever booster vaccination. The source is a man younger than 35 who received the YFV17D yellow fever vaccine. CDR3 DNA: TGTGCCAGCAGCCCCCCCGGTTCCGGGGCCAACGTCCTGACTTTC. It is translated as CASSPPGSGANVLTF.